These 11 T cell receptor beta chains were all obtained from the same sample, sequenced in a study of blood T cell repertoires in COVID-19. Repertoires were generated with immunoSEQ multiplex PCR, while TCRdb's copy carries only in-frame clones and drops some. The sample has 250,000 to 300,000 clones, around 88% seen once; the top ten hold 4.5% to 7%. The sample comprised peripheral blood. The receptors stem from a man older than 75 with acute or convalescent COVID-19.

The V and J genes are TRBV19 and TRBJ2-3, with TRBD2 as a possible D gene (6 bases). Germline V CDR1 and CDR2: LNHDA, SQIVND (reference sequence). V was pared by 1 base and J by 4 bases, with 12 bases between. CDR3 length: 15 residues. The CDR3 loop reads CASSIGVGGADTQYF. As DNA, the CDR3 is TGTGCCAGTAGTATAGGCGTGGGGGGAGCAGATACGCAGTATTTT.

J is TRBJ2-2 and V is TRBV6-5; D possibly corresponds to TRBD1 (5 bases). Germline CDR1 and CDR2: MNHEY and SVGAGI. The V end was cut by 4 bases, the J end by 3 bases, with 6 bases between. The CDR3 totals 13 residues. For the CDR3, the DNA is TGTGCCAGCAGTTTGGGGCACACCGGGGAGCTGTTTTTT. Encoded protein: CASSLGHTGELFF.

J is TRBJ1-1 and V is TRBV5-1; D is unclear. Trimming took 0 bases from V and 1 from J, leaving 13 bases between them. Germline V gene sequence: CDR1 SGHRS, CDR2 YFSETQ. CDR3 length: 16 amino acids. CDR3 region: CASSLEGANGNTEAFF. The CDR3 DNA reads as TGCGCCAGCAGCTTGGAGGGAGCTAATGGGAACACTGAAGCTTTCTTT.

The CDR3 bases are TGCGCCAGCAGCTTGGATGGGGCTTCAGATACGCAGTATTTT. Protein: CASSLDGASDTQYF. V gene TRBV5-1 combines with J gene TRBJ2-3; weak D call: TRBD1 (5 bases). The CDR3 runs 14 residues. Between the trimmed V and J ends, which lost 0 bases and 4 bases, there was a span of 9 bases. Germline CDR1 and CDR2: SGHRS and YFSETQ.

The chain is built from TRBV7-9 and TRBJ2-1; 11 bases agree with TRBD2. This CDR3 comprises 15 residues. The ends lost 5 bases at V and 7 bases at J; junction bases unmatched: 7. CDR1 is SEHNR, CDR2 FQNEAQ, per germline (reference sequence). CDR3 in amino acids: CASSRPRLAGNEQFF. The CDR3 DNA reads as TGTGCCAGCAGCAGACCTCGACTAGCGGGAAATGAGCAGTTCTTC.

The genes are TRBV28 and TRBJ2-7; TRBD2 aligns across 8 bases. The CDR3 totals 17 residues. The germline V gene encodes CDR1 MDHEN and CDR2 SYDVKM. J lost 6 bases, V lost 1 base, and 14 bases had no gene match. The CDR3 bases are TGTGCCAGCAGTTTATCAGCGGGACTAGGGAACCCCCCCGAGCAGTACTTC. Encoded protein: CASSLSAGLGNPPEQYF.

The J gene is TRBJ1-2, the V gene TRBV28; 7 nucleotides align to TRBD1. CDR3 size: 13 residues. The trim removed 6 bases at V and 8 bases at J, leaving 9 bases unmatched. In germline, CDR1 is MDHEN, CDR2 SYDVKM. CDR3 coding DNA: TGTGCCAGCAGCACCACAGGGGAGGTAGGCTACACCTTC. Translation gives CASSTTGEVGYTF.

This sequence joins TRBV30 and TRBJ2-7; the D gene is possibly TRBD2 (5 bases). CDR1 and CDR2 (germline): GTSNPN, SVGIG (reference sequence). Trimming left V 8 bases short and J 6 bases short, with 20 bases between. The length of the CDR3 is 13 residues. CDR3 sequence (DNA): TGTGCCCGCAGAAGAGGGAATGAGGGCGAGCAGTACTTC. It codes for CARRRGNEGEQYF. The variable domain in full, completed from reference TRBV30 and TRBJ2-7, reads SQTIHQWPATLVQPVGSPLSLECTVEGTSNPNLYWYRQAAGRGLQLLFYSVGIGQISSEVPQNLSASRPQDRQFILSSKKLLLSDSGFYLCARRRGNEGEQYFGPGTRLTVT.

The chain is built from TRBV5-5 and TRBJ2-3; perhaps TRBD2 as D (5 bases). Germline V lookup: CDR1 SGHKS, CDR2 YYEKEE (reference sequence). The CDR3 contains 13 residues. V lost 1 base and J 6 bases, leaving 9 bases between the germline ends. CDR3 sequence: CASSLTGLDTQYF. CDR3 DNA sequence: TGTGCCAGCAGCTTGACGGGGTTGGATACGCAGTATTTT. The full variable domain, its missing parts supplied by reference TRBV5-5 and TRBJ2-3, is DAGVTQSPTHLIKTRGQQVTLRCSPISGHKSVSWYQQVLGQGPQFIFQYYEKEERGRGNFPDRFSARQFPNYSSELNVNALLLGDSALYLCASSLTGLDTQYFGPGTRLTVL.

Only a few counts were recorded for this clone. The chain carries TRBV18 and TRBJ1-1, with 8 bases lining up with TRBD1. The V and J ends lost 10 bases and 4 bases, in that order; junction bases with no gene match: 8. This CDR3 spans 13 amino acids. The V gene's germline CDR1 is KGHSH and CDR2 LQKENI. The CDR3 region has the DNA TGTGCCACCGGACAGGGAGAAGGCACTGAAGCTTTCTTT. Translating gives CATGQGEGTEAFF.

This sequence joins TRBV28 and TRBJ1-3; no clear D gene. The CDR3 loop spans 16 amino acids. Trimming pared 4 bases from V and 0 bases from J, leaving 13 bases between. Germline V CDR1 and CDR2: MDHEN, SYDVKM. CDR3 DNA: TGTGCCAGCAGTTCCACCCCAGGCAGCTCTGGAAACACCATATATTTT. Amino acids: CASSSTPGSSGNTIYF.